This T cell receptor (beta chain) originates from a study of T cell responses to AZD1222 COVID-19 vaccine. Whole-study findings and limits: Most donors were white British and more were female, and clonal diversity was possibly underestimated. Spike-specific TCR breadth and depth went up after people got two AZD1222 doses. Repertoires were obtained only post-peak T cell response.

In regard to this clone: Its antigen is currently unknown. Other DNA sequences within the sample encode an identical CDR3.

There are 14 residues in the CDR3. CDR1 MNHEY and CDR2 SVGEGT come from the germline V gene. V gave up 2 bases and J gave up 0 bases, with 8 bases separating them. Only in-frame clones appear in the TCRdb table, and some are missing; sequencing was by immunoSEQ multiplex PCR. This sample yields 110,000 to 150,000 clones, of which more than 85% are seen a single time; about 5.1% belongs to the top ten. This receptor was obtained from an adult in good health. Sequencing used peripheral blood, obtained on day 0 of AZD1222 vaccination. The gene calls are TRBV6-2 or TRBV6-3 and TRBJ2-7; D is perhaps TRBD2 (6 bases). CDR3 region: CASSYVGGSYEQYF. CDR3 DNA: TGTGCCAGCAGTTACGTGGGAGGCTCCTACGAGCAGTACTTC.